This TCR beta chain was identified during a study of blood T cells in healthy people across ages. Trimming at V came to 6 bases and at J to 11 bases, leaving 22 bases not matched to a gene. Per the germline V gene, CDR1 is DFQATT and CDR2 is SNEGSKA (reference sequence). The CDR3 contains 16 residues. Through a sample-barcoded 5' primer and a J-beta primer mix, a second PCR was run for roughly 6 to 12 cycles. Each CDR3 protein gets one entry after TCRdb re-called the 5' RACE reads with MiXCR. The table includes fewer than 1,000,000 distinct CDR3 sequences, more than 35% detected once. Samples had at least 6.5 million PBMCs isolated from them. This clonotype was picked up a small number of times.

The material sequenced was blood. This TCR was sampled from a man aged 80 or over in good health. The J gene is TRBJ2-5, the V gene TRBV20-1; 9 nucleotides line up with TRBD2. CDR3 sequence: CSATPGTSTETDEQYF. In nucleotides, the CDR3 is TGCAGTGCAACTCCCGGGACTAGCACCGAGACCGATGAGCAGTACTTC.